One TCR beta chain is described in this entry. No antigen is known for it. The junction and the germline gene differ at one end; a read error may be behind it. This entry belongs to a study of cytomegalovirus exposure and HLA in healthy donors. PCR was performed using 60 Vbeta and 13 Jbeta primers. Repertoires were generated with immunoSEQ multiplex PCR, while TCRdb's copy carries only in-frame clones and drops some. The sample consists of about 160,000 clones, around 64% of them appearing once. General study results and limits: Fewer N-insertions than the roughly 630-donor mean were reportedly shown by an Asian-associated ancestry cluster in a later analysis.

The germline CDR1 and CDR2 sequences are MNHNS and SASEGT. There are 14 residues in the CDR3. The chain carries TRBV6-1 and TRBJ1-6; 7 nucleotides match TRBD1. The sequenced sample consisted of PBMCs. This clonotype originated in a woman under 40 in good health and CMV-seronegative. CDR3 amino acids: CASRERGPNSPLHF. The CDR3 bases are TGTGCCAGCCGTGAGAGGGGGCCTAATTCACCCCTCCACTTT.